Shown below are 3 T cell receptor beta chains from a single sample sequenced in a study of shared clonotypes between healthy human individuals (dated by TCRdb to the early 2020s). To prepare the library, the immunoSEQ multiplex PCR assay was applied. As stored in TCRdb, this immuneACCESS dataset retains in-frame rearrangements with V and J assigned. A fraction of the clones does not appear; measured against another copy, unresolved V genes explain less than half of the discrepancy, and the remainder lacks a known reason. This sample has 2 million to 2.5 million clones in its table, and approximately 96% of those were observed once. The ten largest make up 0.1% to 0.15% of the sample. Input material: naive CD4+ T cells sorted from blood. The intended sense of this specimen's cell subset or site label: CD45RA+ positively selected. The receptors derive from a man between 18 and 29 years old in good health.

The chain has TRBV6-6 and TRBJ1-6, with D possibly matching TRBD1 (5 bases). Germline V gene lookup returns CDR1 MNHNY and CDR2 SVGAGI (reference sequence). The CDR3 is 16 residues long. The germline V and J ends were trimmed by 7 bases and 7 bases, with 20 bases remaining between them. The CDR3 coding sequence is TGTGCCAGCATCCAAAACCGGGACGTGCAAAATTCACCCCTCCACTTT. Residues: CASIQNRDVQNSPLHF.

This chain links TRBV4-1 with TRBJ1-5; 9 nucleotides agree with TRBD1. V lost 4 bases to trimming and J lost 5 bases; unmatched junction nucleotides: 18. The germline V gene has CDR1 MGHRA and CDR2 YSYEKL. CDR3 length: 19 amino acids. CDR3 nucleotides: TGCGCCAGCAGCCCAGCGGGACAGGGAATTACGAGCCGATATCAGCCCCAGCATTTT. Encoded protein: CASSPAGQGITSRYQPQHF.

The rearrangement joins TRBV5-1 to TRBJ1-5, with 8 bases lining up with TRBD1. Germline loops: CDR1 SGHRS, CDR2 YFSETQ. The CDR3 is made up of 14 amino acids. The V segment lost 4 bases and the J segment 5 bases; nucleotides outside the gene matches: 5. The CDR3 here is CASSLQTGDQPQHF. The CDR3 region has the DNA TGCGCCAGCAGCCTTCAGACAGGGGATCAGCCCCAGCATTTT.